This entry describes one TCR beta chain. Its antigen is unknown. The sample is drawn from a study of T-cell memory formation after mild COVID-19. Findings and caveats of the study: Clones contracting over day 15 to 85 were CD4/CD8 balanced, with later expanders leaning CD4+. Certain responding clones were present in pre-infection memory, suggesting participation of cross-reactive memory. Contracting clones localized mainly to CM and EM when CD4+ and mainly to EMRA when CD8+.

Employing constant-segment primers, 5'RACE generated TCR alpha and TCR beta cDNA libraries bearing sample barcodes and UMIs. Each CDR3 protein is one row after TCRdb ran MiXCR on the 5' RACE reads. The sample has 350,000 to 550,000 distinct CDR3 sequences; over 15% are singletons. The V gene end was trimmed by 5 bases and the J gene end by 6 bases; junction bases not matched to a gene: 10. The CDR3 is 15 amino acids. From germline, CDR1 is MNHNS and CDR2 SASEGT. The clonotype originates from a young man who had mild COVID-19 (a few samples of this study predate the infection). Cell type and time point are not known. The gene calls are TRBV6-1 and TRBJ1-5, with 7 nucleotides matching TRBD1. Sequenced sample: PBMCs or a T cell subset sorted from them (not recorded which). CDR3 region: CASSTGTAGPQPQHF. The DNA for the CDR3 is TGTGCCAGCAGTACAGGGACAGCGGGGCCTCAGCCCCAGCATTTT.